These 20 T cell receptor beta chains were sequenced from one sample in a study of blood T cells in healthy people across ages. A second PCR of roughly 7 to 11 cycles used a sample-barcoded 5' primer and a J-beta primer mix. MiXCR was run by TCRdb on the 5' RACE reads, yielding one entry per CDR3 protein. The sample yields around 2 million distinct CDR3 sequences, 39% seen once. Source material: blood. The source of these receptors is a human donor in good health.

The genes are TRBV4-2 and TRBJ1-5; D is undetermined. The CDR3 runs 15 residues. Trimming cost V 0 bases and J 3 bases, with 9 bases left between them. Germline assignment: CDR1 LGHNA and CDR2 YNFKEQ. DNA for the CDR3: TGTGCCAGCAGCCAAGACGGGCAGATCAATCAGCCCCAGCATTTT. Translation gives CASSQDGQINQPQHF.

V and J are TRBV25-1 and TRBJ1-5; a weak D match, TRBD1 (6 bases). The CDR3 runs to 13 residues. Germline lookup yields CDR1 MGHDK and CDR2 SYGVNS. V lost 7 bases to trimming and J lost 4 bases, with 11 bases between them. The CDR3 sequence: CASTEGGNQPQHF. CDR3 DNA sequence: TGTGCCAGCACCGAGGGGGGTAATCAGCCCCAGCATTTT. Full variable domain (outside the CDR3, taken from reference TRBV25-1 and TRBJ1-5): EADIYQTPRYLVIGTGKKITLECSQTMGHDKMYWYQQDPGMELHLIHYSYGVNSTEKGDLSSESTVSRIRTEHFPLTLESARPSHTSQYLCASTEGGNQPQHFGDGTRLSIL.

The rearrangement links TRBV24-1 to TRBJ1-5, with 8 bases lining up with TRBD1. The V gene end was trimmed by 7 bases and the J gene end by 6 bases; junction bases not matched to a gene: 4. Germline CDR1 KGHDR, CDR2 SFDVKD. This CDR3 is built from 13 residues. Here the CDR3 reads CATSRTGRQPQHF. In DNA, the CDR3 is TGTGCCACCAGCCGGACAGGGCGTCAGCCCCAGCATTTT.

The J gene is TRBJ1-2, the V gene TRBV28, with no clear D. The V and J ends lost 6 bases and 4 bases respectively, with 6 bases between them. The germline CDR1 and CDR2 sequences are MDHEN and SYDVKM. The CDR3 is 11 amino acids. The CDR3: CASSYPYGYTF. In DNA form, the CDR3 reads TGTGCCAGCAGCTATCCCTATGGCTACACCTTC.

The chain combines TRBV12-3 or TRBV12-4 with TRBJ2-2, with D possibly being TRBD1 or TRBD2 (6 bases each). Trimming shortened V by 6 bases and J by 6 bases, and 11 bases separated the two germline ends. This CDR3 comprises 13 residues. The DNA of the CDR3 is TGTGCCAGCAGCCACGGGGGCCCCGGGGAGCTGTTTTTT. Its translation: CASSHGGPGELFF.

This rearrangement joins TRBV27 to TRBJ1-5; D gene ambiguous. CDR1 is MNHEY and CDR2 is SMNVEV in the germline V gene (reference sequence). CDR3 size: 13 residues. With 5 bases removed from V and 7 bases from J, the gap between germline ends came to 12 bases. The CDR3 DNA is TGTGCCAGCAGTCCCTCACTGGACCAGCCCCAGCATTTT. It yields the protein CASSPSLDQPQHF.

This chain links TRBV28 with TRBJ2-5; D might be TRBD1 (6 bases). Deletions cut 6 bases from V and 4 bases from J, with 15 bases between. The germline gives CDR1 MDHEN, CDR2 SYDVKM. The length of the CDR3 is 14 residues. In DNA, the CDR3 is TGTGCCAGCAGACCGACAGGACCTCGAGAGACCCAGTACTTC. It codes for CASRPTGPRETQYF.

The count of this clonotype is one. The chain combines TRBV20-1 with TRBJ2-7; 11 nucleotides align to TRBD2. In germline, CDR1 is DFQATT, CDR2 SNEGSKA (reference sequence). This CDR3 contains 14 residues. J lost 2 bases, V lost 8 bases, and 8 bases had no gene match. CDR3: CSMVGTSGTYEQYF. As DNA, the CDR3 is TGCAGTATGGTCGGGACTAGCGGTACCTACGAGCAGTACTTC.

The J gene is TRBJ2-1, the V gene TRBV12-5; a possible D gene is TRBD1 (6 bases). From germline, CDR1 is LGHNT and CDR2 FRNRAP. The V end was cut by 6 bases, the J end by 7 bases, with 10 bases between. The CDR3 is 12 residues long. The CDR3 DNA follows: TGTGCTAGTGGCCCCGGACAGAATGAGCAGTTCTTC. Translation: CASGPGQNEQFF.

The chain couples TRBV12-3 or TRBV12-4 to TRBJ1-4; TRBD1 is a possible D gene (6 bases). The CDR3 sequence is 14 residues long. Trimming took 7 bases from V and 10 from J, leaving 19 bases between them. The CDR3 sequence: CASTPPGRGGKLFF. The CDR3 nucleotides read TGTGCCAGCACTCCCCCGGGCAGGGGCGGAAAACTGTTTTTT.

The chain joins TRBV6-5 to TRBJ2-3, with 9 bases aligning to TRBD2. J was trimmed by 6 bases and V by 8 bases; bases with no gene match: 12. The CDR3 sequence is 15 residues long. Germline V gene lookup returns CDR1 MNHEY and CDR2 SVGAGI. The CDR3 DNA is TGTGCCAGCGGCTCTAGCGGGGCCTACGGGGATACGCAGTATTTT. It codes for CASGSSGAYGDTQYF.

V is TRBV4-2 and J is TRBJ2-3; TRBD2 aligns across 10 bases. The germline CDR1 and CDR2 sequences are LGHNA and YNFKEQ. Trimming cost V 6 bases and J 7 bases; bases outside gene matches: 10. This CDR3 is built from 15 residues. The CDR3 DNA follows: TGTGCCAGCAGTCCGCCGGGGACTAGCGTGCATACGCAGTATTTT. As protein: CASSPPGTSVHTQYF.

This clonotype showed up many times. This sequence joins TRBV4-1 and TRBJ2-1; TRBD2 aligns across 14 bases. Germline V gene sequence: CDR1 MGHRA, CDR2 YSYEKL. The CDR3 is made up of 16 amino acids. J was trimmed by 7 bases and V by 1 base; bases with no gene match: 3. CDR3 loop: CASSQVGTSGGNEQFF. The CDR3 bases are TGCGCCAGCAGCCAAGTTGGGACTAGCGGGGGAAATGAGCAGTTCTTC.

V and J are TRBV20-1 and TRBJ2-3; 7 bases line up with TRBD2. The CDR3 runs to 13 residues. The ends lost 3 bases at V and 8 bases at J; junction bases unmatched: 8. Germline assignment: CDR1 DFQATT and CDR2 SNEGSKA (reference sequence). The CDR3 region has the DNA TGCAGTGCTAGTGTTTGGGGGGGAGGTACGCAGTATTTT. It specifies CSASVWGGGTQYF.

CDR3 sequence reads: CASSLSRQDNEQFF. In DNA form, the CDR3 reads TGTGCCAGCAGTTTGAGTAGACAGGACAATGAGCAGTTCTTC. The chain employs TRBV12-3 or TRBV12-4 and TRBJ2-1; D may be TRBD1 (6 bases). The ends were cut back, 3 bases at V and 5 bases at J, with 11 bases in the middle. The CDR3 runs 14 residues.

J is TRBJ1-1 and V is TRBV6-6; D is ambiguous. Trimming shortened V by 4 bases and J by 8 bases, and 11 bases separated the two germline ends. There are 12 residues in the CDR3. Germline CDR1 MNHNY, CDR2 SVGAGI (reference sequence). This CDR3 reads CASSFGQPEAFF. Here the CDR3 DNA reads TGTGCCAGCAGTTTCGGGCAGCCCGAAGCTTTCTTT.

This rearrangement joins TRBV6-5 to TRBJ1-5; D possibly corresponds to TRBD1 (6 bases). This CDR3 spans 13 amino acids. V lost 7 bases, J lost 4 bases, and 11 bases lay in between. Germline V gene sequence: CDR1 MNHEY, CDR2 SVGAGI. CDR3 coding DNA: TGTGCCAGCAAAAGGACAGCAAATCAGCCCCAGCATTTT. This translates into CASKRTANQPQHF.

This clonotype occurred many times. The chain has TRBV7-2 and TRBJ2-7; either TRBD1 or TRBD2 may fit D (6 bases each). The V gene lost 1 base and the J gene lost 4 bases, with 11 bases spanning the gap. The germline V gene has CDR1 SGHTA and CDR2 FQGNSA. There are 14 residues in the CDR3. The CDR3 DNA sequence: TGTGCCAGCAGCTTAGAGGGGGGTGGGTACGAGCAGTACTTC. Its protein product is CASSLEGGGYEQYF.

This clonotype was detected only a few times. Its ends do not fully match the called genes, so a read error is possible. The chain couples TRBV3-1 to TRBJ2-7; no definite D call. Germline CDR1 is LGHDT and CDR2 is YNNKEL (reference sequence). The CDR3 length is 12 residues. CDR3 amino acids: CGSSFRSYEQYF. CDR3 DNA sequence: TGTGGCAGCAGCTTCCGCTCCTACGAGCAGTACTTC.

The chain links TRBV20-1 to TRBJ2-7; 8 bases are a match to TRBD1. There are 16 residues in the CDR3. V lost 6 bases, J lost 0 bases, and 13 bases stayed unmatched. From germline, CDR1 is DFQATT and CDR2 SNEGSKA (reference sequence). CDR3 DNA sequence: TGCAGTGCCCGAGGACAGGGTAAAAACCGCTCCTACGAGCAGTACTTC. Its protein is CSARGQGKNRSYEQYF.